Each of the 14 T cell receptor beta chains below was sequenced from the same sample in a study of blood T cell repertoires in COVID-19. Sequenced by immunoSEQ multiplex PCR; TCRdb stores in-frame clones only, minus some. Of around 180,000 clones detected, under 85% appear once; the ten largest clones hold 9.5% to 15%. What was sequenced was PBMCs or T cells enriched from blood (not recorded which). These receptors came from a middle-aged man who had recovered from COVID-19.

This rearrangement joins TRBV21-1 to TRBJ2-2; the table gives TRBD1 as D, unverified against the DNA. TRBV21-1 is a documented pseudogene. This CDR3 has 19 residues. The DNA of the CDR3 is TGTGCCAGCAGCAAAGGGGGCGACTCCCCCCTCGCGAACACCGGGGAGCTGTTTTTT. It yields the protein CASSKGGDSPLANTGELFF.

This clone has a handful of counts. V usage is TRBV7-8 and J usage is TRBJ1-2, with a tentative D call TRBD1 (6 bases). The V gene lost 1 base and the J gene lost 4 bases, with 16 bases spanning the gap. The CDR3 totals 16 residues. Germline V gene lookup returns CDR1 SGHVS and CDR2 FQNEAQ. CDR3 in amino acids: CASSLGRGGTTYGYTF. The CDR3 DNA sequence: TGTGCCAGCAGCTTAGGAAGGGGGGGGACTACCTATGGCTACACCTTC.

The table lists this clone with a count of one. The gene calls are TRBV4-3 and TRBJ1-2; weak D call: TRBD1 (6 bases). The V and J ends lost 1 base and 8 bases respectively, with 20 bases between them. There are 16 residues in the CDR3. CDR1 LGHNA and CDR2 YSLEER come from the germline V gene. Written as DNA, the CDR3 is TGCGCCAGCAGCCAAGTACCCTTGGGGCAGGGACAAGGCTACACCTTC. Protein: CASSQVPLGQGQGYTF.

CDR3 protein: CASSPDSYRELFF. The CDR3 DNA follows: TGTGCCAGCTCACCAGACAGCTACCGGGAGCTGTTTTTT. This rearrangement joins TRBV18 to TRBJ2-2; the D gene is possibly TRBD1 (5 bases). The germline V and J ends were trimmed by 2 bases and 9 bases, with 10 bases remaining between them. Germline CDR1 and CDR2: KGHSH and LQKENI. The CDR3 totals 13 residues. The whole variable domain, remainder taken from reference TRBV18 and TRBJ2-2, is NAGVMQNPRHLVRRRGQEARLRCSPMKGHSHVYWYRQLPEEGLKFMVYLQKENIIDESGMPKERFSAEFPKEGPSILRIQQVVRGDSAAYFCASSPDSYRELFFGEGSRLTVL.

The chain carries TRBV27 and TRBJ2-1; TRBD2 agrees at 10 bases. CDR1 MNHEY and CDR2 SMNVEV come from the germline V gene (reference sequence). Trimming took 0 bases from V and 11 from J; bases not matched to a gene: 4. The CDR3 has 14 amino acids. Here the CDR3 reads CASSLSASGGQQFF. CDR3 bases: TGTGCCAGCAGTTTATCGGCTAGCGGGGGACAGCAGTTCTTC.

The rearrangement joins TRBV5-1 to TRBJ1-2; 8 positions agree with TRBD1. V lost 0 bases to trimming and J lost 7 bases; unmatched junction nucleotides: 14. This CDR3 has 17 residues. Germline CDR1 SGHRS, CDR2 YFSETQ. Written as DNA, the CDR3 is TGCGCCAGCAGCTTGGAGGCCAATACAGGGGGGCCCTCTGGCTACACCTTC. This sequence encodes CASSLEANTGGPSGYTF.

Worth noting for this clone: At the DNA level, this CDR3 is encoded by other sequences in the same sample as well. This chain connects TRBV18 to TRBJ2-2; 7 positions agree with TRBD1. V was clipped by 6 bases and J by 1 base; unmatched bases: 5. Germline V lookup: CDR1 KGHSH, CDR2 LQKENI. This CDR3 comprises 15 residues. CDR3 amino acids: CASSPRTGNTGELFF. The CDR3 bases are TGTGCCAGCTCCCCCCGGACAGGGAACACCGGGGAGCTGTTTTTT.

The V call is TRBV6-5, the J call TRBJ2-3, with D unresolved. Trimming stripped 2 bases from V and 0 bases from J, with 6 bases between. CDR3 length: 14 amino acids. Germline V gives CDR1 MNHEY, CDR2 SVGAGI. The CDR3 region has the DNA TGTGCCAGCAGTTACGACTTTAGCACAGATACGCAGTATTTT. It codes for CASSYDFSTDTQYF.

The V and J genes are TRBV6-5 and TRBJ2-7, with a tentative D call TRBD1 (5 bases). In germline, CDR1 is MNHEY, CDR2 SVGAGI. Trimming took 7 bases from V and 0 from J, leaving 13 bases between them. This CDR3 is built from 14 residues. The DNA for the CDR3 is TGTGCCAGCACCCGGACACTTAGCTCCTACGAGCAGTACTTC. Encoded protein: CASTRTLSSYEQYF.

V usage is TRBV19 and J usage is TRBJ1-2; TRBD1 matches at 7 bases. V lost 6 bases to trimming and J lost 8 bases; unmatched junction nucleotides: 9. The CDR3 loop spans 13 amino acids. Germline lookup yields CDR1 LNHDA and CDR2 SQIVND (reference sequence). CDR3 in amino acids: CASSQGGPWGYTF. DNA for the CDR3: TGTGCCAGTAGCCAGGGGGGCCCCTGGGGCTACACCTTC.

This sequence joins TRBV29-1 and TRBJ1-2, with TRBD1 matching 8 bases. The V and J ends lost 1 base and 6 bases, in that order; junction bases with no gene match: 7. CDR1 SQVTM and CDR2 ANQGSEA come from the germline V gene. CDR3 size: 14 residues. The CDR3 is CSVEVMDRVHGYTF. The CDR3 bases are TGCAGCGTTGAAGTTATGGACAGGGTACATGGCTACACCTTC.

The J gene is TRBJ1-5, the V gene TRBV28; D remains unclear. V lost 5 bases and J 4 bases, leaving 15 bases between the germline ends. This CDR3 contains 15 residues. From germline, CDR1 is MDHEN and CDR2 SYDVKM. The DNA of the CDR3 is TGTGCCAGCAGTCCCTTAACAGAGAAGAATCAGCCCCAGCATTTT. It codes for CASSPLTEKNQPQHF.

V gene TRBV6-2 or TRBV6-3 combines with J gene TRBJ1-4; 7 nucleotides align to TRBD1. V was pared by 2 bases and J by 8 bases, with 11 bases of the junction left unmatched. The germline V gene has CDR1 MNHEY and CDR2 SVGEGT. This CDR3 contains 16 residues. CDR3: CASSYREGATPEKLFF. CDR3 coding DNA: TGTGCCAGCAGTTACCGCGAGGGGGCGACCCCCGAAAAACTGTTTTTT.

This chain joins TRBV20-1 and TRBJ2-5; TRBD2 might be the D (6 bases). Germline V gives CDR1 DFQATT, CDR2 SNEGSKA (reference sequence). Trimming took off 3 bases at V and 5 bases at J, with 19 bases between the two ends. CDR3 size: 15 residues. CDR3 sequence (DNA): TGCAGTGCTAGTGCGGGGACTCCCTTCAGGGAGACCCAGTACTTC. Residues: CSASAGTPFRETQYF.